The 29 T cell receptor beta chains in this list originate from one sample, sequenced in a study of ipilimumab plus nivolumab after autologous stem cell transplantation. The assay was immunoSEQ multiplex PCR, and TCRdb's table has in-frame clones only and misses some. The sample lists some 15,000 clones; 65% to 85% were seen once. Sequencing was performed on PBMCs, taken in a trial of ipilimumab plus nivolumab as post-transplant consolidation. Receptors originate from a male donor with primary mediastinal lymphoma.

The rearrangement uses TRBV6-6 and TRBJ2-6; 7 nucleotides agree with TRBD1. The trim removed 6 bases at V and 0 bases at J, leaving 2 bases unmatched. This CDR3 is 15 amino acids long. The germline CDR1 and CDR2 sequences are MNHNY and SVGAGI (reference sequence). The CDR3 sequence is CASSRDSSGANVLTF. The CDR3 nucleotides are TGTGCCAGCAGCAGGGACAGCTCTGGGGCCAACGTCCTGACTTTC.

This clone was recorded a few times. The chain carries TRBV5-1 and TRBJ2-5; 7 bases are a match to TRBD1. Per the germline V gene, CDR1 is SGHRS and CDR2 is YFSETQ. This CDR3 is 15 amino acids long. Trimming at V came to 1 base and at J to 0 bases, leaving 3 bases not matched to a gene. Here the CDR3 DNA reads TGCGCCAGCAGCTTGCAGGACAGGTACCAAGAGACCCAGTACTTC. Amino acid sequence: CASSLQDRYQETQYF.

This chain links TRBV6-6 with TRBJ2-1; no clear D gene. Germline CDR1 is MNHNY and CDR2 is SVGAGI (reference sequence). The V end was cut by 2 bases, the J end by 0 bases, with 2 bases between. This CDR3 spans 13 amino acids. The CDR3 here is CASSYISYNEQFF. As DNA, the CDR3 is TGTGCCAGCAGTTACATCTCCTACAATGAGCAGTTCTTC.

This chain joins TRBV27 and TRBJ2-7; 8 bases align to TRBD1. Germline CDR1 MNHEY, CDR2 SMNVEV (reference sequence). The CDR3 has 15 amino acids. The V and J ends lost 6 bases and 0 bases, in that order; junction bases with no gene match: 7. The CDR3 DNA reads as TGTGCCAGCAGGATATACAGGGGGAGCTCCTACGAGCAGTACTTC. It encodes CASRIYRGSSYEQYF.

CDR3 in DNA: TGTGCTAGTGGAGTCGGGACTGACATCCAAGAGACCCAGTACTTC. Its translation is CASGVGTDIQETQYF. The chain has TRBV12-5 and TRBJ2-5; perhaps TRBD2 as D (6 bases). Germline CDR1 reads LGHNT; CDR2 reads FRNRAP. The CDR3 consists of 15 residues. V was pared by 6 bases and J by 1 base, with 15 bases between.

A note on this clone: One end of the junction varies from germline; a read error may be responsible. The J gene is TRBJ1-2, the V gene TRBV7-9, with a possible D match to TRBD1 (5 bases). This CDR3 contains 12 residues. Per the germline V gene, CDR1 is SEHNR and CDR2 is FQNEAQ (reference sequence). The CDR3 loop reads CASSLAEGTFPF. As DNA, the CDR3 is TGTGCCAGCAGCTTAGCGGAGGGGACCTTTCCTTTC. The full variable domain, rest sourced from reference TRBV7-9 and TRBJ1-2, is DTGVSQNPRHKITKRGQNVTFRCDPISEHNRLYWYRQTLGQGPEFLTYFQNEAQLEKSRLLSDRFSAERPKGSFSTLEIQRTEQGDSAMYLCASSLAEGTFPFGSGTRLTVV.

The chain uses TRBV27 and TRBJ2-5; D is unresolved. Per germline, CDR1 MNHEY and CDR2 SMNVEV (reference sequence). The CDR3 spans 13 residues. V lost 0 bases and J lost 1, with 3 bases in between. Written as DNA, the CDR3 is TGTGCCAGCAGTTTATCGCGCCAAGAGACCCAGTACTTC. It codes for CASSLSRQETQYF.

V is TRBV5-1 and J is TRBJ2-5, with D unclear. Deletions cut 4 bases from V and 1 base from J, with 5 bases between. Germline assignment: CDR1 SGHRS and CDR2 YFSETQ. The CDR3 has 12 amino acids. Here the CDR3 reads CASSPTQETQYF. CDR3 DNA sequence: TGCGCCAGCAGCCCCACCCAAGAGACCCAGTACTTC.

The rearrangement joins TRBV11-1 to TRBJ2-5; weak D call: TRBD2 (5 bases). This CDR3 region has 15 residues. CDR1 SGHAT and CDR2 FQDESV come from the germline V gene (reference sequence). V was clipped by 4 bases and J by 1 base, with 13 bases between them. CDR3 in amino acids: CASSSERVAQETQYF. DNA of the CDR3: TGTGCCAGCAGCTCCGAGAGGGTGGCCCAAGAGACCCAGTACTTC.

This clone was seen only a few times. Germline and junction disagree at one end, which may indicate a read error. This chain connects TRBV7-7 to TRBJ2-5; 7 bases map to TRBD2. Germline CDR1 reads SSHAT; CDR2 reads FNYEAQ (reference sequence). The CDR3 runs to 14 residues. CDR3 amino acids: CASSPGGNQETQYF. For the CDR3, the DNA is TGTGCTAGCAGCCCCGGGGGGAACCAAGAGACCCAGTACTTC.

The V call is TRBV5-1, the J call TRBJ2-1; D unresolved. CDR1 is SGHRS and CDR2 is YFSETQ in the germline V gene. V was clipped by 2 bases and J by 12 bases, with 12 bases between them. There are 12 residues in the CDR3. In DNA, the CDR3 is TGCGCCAGCAGCTTAGATGGGGATGGGCAGTTCTTC. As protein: CASSLDGDGQFF.

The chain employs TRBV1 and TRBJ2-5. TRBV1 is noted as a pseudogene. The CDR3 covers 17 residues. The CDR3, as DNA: TGCACCAGCAGCCACGCCCTAGGGGACGCCGACCAAGAGACCCAGTACTTC. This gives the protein CTSSHALGDADQETQYF.

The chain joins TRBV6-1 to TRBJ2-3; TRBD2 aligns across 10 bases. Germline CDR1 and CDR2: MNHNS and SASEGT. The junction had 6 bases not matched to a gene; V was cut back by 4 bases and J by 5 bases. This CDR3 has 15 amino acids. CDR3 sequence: CASSGSSGGEDTQYF. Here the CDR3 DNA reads TGTGCCAGCAGTGGATCTAGCGGGGGTGAAGATACGCAGTATTTT.

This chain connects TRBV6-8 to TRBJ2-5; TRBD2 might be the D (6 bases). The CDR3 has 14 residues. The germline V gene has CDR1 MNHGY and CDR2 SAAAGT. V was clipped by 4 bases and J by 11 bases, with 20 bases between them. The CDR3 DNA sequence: TGTGCCAGCAGTTCATACTCGGGCCGCGGGGAGCAGTACTTC. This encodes CASSSYSGRGEQYF.

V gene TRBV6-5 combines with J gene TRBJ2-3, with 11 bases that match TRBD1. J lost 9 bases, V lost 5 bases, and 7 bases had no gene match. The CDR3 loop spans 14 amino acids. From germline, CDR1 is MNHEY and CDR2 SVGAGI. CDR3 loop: CASSPDRGLGTQYF. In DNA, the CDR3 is TGTGCCAGCAGTCCGGACAGGGGGCTGGGGACGCAGTATTTT.

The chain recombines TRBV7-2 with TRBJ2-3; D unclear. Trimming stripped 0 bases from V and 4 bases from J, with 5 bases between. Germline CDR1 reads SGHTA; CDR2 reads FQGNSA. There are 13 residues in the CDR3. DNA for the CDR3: TGTGCCAGCAGCTTAGCCGGGCCAGATACGCAGTATTTT. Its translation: CASSLAGPDTQYF. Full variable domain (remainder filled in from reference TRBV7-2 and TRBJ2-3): GAGVSQSPSNKVTEKGKDVELRCDPISGHTALYWYRQSLGQGLEFLIYFQGNSAPDKSGLPSDRFSAERTGGSVSTLTIQRTQQEDSAVYLCASSLAGPDTQYFGPGTRLTVL.

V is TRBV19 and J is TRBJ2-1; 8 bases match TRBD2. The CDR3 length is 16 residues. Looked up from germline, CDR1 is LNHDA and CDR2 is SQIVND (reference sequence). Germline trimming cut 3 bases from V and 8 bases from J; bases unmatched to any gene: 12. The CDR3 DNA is TGTGCCAGTAGTATCGGTTGGGGGACTAGTGTCTATGAGCAGTTCTTC. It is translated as CASSIGWGTSVYEQFF. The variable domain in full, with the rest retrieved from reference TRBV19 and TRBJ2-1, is DGGITQSPKYLFRKEGQNVTLSCEQNLNHDAMYWYRQDPGQGLRLIYYSQIVNDFQKGDIAEGYSVSREKKESFPLTVTSAQKNPTAFYLCASSIGWGTSVYEQFFGPGTRLTVL.

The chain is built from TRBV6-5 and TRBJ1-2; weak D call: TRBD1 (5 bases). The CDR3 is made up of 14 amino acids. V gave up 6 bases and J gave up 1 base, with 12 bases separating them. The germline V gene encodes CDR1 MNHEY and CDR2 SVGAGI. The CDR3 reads CASSRGSLNYGYTF. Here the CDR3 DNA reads TGTGCCAGCAGCCGGGGCTCTCTTAACTATGGCTACACCTTC.

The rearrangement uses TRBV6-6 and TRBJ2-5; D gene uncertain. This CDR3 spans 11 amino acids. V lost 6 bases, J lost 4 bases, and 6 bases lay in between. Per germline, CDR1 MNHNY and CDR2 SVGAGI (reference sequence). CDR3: CASRAAETQYF. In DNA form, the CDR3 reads TGTGCCAGCAGGGCAGCAGAGACCCAGTACTTC.

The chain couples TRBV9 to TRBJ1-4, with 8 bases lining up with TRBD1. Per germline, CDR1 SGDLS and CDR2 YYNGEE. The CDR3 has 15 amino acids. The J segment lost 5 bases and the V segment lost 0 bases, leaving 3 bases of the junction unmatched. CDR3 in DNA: TGTGCCAGCAGCGTAGGGACAGGGATAAATGAAAAACTGTTTTTT. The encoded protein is CASSVGTGINEKLFF.

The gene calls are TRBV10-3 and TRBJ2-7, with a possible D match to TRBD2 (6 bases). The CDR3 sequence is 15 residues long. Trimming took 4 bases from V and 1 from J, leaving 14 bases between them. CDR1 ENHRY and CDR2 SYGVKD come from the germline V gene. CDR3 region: CAISGYRDSSYEQYF. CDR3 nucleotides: TGTGCCATCAGTGGTTACCGGGACTCTTCCTACGAGCAGTACTTC.

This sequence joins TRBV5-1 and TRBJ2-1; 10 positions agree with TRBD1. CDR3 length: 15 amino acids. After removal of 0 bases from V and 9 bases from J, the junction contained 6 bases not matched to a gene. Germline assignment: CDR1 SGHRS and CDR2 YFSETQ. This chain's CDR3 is CASSLAGDRGSEQFF. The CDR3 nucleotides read TGCGCCAGCAGCTTGGCCGGGGACAGGGGAAGTGAGCAGTTCTTC.

CDR3 coding DNA: TGTGCCAGTAGTATGGGGGCGGCGTACCAATGGGGGCAGTTCTTC. Residues: CASSMGAAYQWGQFF. The genes are TRBV19 and TRBJ2-1; D is possibly TRBD1 (6 bases). The germline V gene has CDR1 LNHDA and CDR2 SQIVND (reference sequence). The CDR3 is 15 amino acids. V lost 3 bases and J 12 bases, leaving 21 bases between the germline ends.

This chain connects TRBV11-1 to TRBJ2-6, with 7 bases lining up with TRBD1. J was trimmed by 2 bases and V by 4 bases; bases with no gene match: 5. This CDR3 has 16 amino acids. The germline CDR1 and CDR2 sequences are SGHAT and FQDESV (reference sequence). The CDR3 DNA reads TGTGCCAGCAGCTCCTCAGGGGGTACTGGGGCCAACGTCCTGACTTTC. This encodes CASSSSGGTGANVLTF.

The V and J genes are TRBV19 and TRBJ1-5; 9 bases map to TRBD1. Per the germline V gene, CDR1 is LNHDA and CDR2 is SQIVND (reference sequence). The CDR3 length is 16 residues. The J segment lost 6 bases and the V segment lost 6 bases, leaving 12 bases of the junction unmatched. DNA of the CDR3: TGTGCCAGTAGACAATCCCGGGACAGGGTCACTCAGCCCCAGCATTTT. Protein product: CASRQSRDRVTQPQHF.

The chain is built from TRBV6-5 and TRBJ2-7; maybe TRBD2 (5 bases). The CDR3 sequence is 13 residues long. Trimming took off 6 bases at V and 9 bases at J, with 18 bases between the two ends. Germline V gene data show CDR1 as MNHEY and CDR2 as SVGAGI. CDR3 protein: CASSLIGVEGQYF. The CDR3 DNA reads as TGTGCCAGCAGCCTCATTGGAGTCGAGGGGCAGTACTTC.

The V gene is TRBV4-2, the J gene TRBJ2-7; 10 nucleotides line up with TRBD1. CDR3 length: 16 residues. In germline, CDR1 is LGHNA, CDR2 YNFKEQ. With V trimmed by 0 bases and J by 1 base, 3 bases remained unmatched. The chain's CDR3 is CASSQEDRGGSYEQYF. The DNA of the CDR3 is TGTGCCAGCAGCCAAGAGGACAGGGGGGGGTCCTACGAGCAGTACTTC.

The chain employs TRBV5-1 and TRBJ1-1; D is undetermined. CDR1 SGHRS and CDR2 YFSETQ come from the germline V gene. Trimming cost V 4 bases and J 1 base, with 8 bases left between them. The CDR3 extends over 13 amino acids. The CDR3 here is CASSRGGNTEAFF. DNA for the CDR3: TGCGCCAGCAGCCGTGGTGGGAACACTGAAGCTTTCTTT.

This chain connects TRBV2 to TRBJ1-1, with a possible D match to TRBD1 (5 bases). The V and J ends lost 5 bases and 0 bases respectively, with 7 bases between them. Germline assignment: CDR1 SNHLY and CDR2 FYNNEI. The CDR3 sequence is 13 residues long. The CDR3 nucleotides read TGTGCCAGCAGTTTCAGGGTGAACACTGAAGCTTTCTTT. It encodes CASSFRVNTEAFF.